The 26 T cell receptor beta chains listed next were all sequenced from one sample in a study of shared clonotypes between healthy human individuals. Sequencing was performed with immunoSEQ multiplex PCR; in TCRdb, only in-frame clones are kept and a portion is missing. This table has about 1.1 million clones, roughly 80% appearing once. The sequenced material came from memory CD4+ T cells from PBMCs. Subset described: CD45RA-negative fraction. The receptors derive from a man in his late teens or twenties in good health. Some clones in this sample may be carry-over from other donors' samples.

This clone has only a few counts. The chain has TRBV21-1 and TRBJ1-2. TRBV21-1 is a documented pseudogene. The CDR3 extends over 15 amino acids. The CDR3 spells CASSTSTIRGLGYTF. For the CDR3, the DNA is TGTGCCAGCAGCACATCCACTATTCGGGGGCTCGGCTACACCTTC.

This chain joins TRBV7-3 and TRBJ1-1, with D hard to call. Trimming pared 4 bases from V and 1 base from J, leaving 7 bases between. This CDR3 comprises 13 residues. Germline CDR1 SGHTA, CDR2 FQGTGA. CDR3 sequence (DNA): TGTGCCAGCAGCTCGGCGCGGAACACTGAAGCTTTCTTT. Amino acids: CASSSARNTEAFF.

This chain joins TRBV11-2 and TRBJ2-7, with D possibly TRBD2 on 5 matching bases. The CDR3 has 15 amino acids. Trimming took 0 bases from V and 2 from J, leaving 11 bases between them. CDR1 and CDR2 (germline): SGHAT, FQNNGV. CDR3 sequence: CASSLDRTGAYEQYF. Here the CDR3 DNA reads TGTGCCAGCAGCTTAGATCGGACCGGGGCCTACGAGCAGTACTTC.

The chain joins TRBV28 to TRBJ1-1; D is unresolved. Trimming shortened V by 4 bases and J by 6 bases, and 9 bases separated the two germline ends. There are 12 residues in the CDR3. The germline V gene encodes CDR1 MDHEN and CDR2 SYDVKM. CDR3 sequence reads: CASSSGSAEAFF. The CDR3 DNA reads TGTGCCAGCAGTTCCGGTTCAGCTGAAGCTTTCTTT.

This chain connects TRBV25-1 to TRBJ2-1, with 13 bases that match TRBD2. V shed 3 bases and J 7 bases; nucleotides not matched to a gene: 3. CDR3 length equals 15 residues. Germline V CDR1 and CDR2: MGHDK, SYGVNS. The CDR3 loop is CASSEGTSGMNEQFF. CDR3 bases: TGTGCCAGCAGTGAGGGGACTAGCGGGATGAATGAGCAGTTCTTC.

The rearrangement uses TRBV11-2 and TRBJ2-1, with D maybe TRBD2 (5 bases). CDR3 length equals 13 residues. Germline loops: CDR1 SGHAT, CDR2 FQNNGV. Between the trimmed V and J ends, which lost 0 bases and 9 bases, there was a span of 9 bases. The CDR3 reads CASSLEAGSEQFF. CDR3 nucleotide sequence: TGTGCCAGCAGCTTAGAGGCGGGTTCTGAGCAGTTCTTC.

This chain links TRBV5-1 with TRBJ1-1; TRBD1 aligns across 7 bases. Germline-derived CDR1 and CDR2 are SGHRS and YFSETQ. V gave up 6 bases and J gave up 1 base; unmatched junction bases: 6. The CDR3 runs 14 residues. CDR3 residues: CASKEQGGNTEAFF. As DNA, the CDR3 is TGCGCCAGCAAAGAGCAGGGGGGGAACACTGAAGCTTTCTTT.

This clone was detected a few times. This CDR3 is also generated by other DNA sequences in the sample. CDR3 in amino acids: CASSLGGLTYEQYF. The CDR3 nucleotides read TGTGCCAGCAGTTTAGGGGGCCTGACCTACGAGCAGTACTTC. The J gene is TRBJ2-7, the V gene TRBV28; D is perhaps TRBD1 (6 bases). V was trimmed by 2 bases and J by 2 bases, leaving 10 bases between them. The CDR3 consists of 14 residues. Germline CDR1 reads MDHEN; CDR2 reads SYDVKM.

This clone was counted a single time. V and J are TRBV28 and TRBJ1-5; 7 bases align to TRBD1. Germline V CDR1 and CDR2: MDHEN, SYDVKM. CDR3 length equals 13 residues. Trimming took 10 bases from V and 0 from J; bases not matched to a gene: 3. The CDR3 protein is CAIDRDSNQPQHF. CDR3 nucleotides: TGTGCCATCGACAGGGATAGCAATCAGCCCCAGCATTTT.

The chain combines TRBV9 with TRBJ2-3; D is uncertain. V was cut by 0 bases and J by 7 bases, with 9 bases left in between. This CDR3 has 13 residues. CDR1 and CDR2 (germline): SGDLS, YYNGEE. The CDR3 loop reads CASSVGPIYTQYF. CDR3 coding DNA: TGTGCCAGCAGCGTAGGACCCATATATACGCAGTATTTT.

The rearrangement links TRBV29-1 to TRBJ2-1, with 9 bases matching TRBD1. In germline, CDR1 is SQVTM, CDR2 ANQGSEA. The CDR3 is 13 amino acids. V was pared by 6 bases and J by 4 bases, with 4 bases of the junction left unmatched. CDR3 coding DNA: TGCAGCGTCCCGGACAGGGGATACAATGAGCAGTTCTTC. Protein: CSVPDRGYNEQFF.

The chain employs TRBV7-3 and TRBJ2-4; TRBD2 aligns across 11 bases. The V gene's germline CDR1 is SGHTA and CDR2 FQGTGA. This CDR3 has 18 amino acids. V lost 5 bases, J lost 6 bases, and 15 bases stayed unmatched. CDR3 in DNA: TGTGCCAGCAGCCCAGGCCCCGCGACTAGCGGGAATACAAACATTCAGTACTTC. Translating gives CASSPGPATSGNTNIQYF. Variable domain in full (rest from reference TRBV7-3 and TRBJ2-4): GAGVSQTPSNKVTEKGKYVELRCDPISGHTALYWYRQSLGQGPEFLIYFQGTGAADDSGLPNDRFFAVRPEGSVSTLKIQRTERGDSAVYLCASSPGPATSGNTNIQYFGAGTRLSVL.

V usage is TRBV7-2 and J usage is TRBJ2-7, with D possibly TRBD2 on 6 matching bases. Germline CDR1 SGHTA, CDR2 FQGNSA. V lost 7 bases and J lost 4, with 11 bases in between. CDR3 length: 12 residues. This CDR3 is CASTGRGYEQYF. As DNA, the CDR3 is TGTGCCAGCACCGGACGGGGGTACGAGCAGTACTTC.

The J gene is TRBJ2-1, the V gene TRBV28, with D possibly called TRBD1 or TRBD2 (5 bases each). V lost 6 bases and J 2 bases, leaving 20 bases between the germline ends. Germline V gene data show CDR1 as MDHEN and CDR2 as SYDVKM. CDR3 length: 17 amino acids. CDR3 residues: CASSSRLALGAYNEQFF. In nucleotides, the CDR3 is TGTGCCAGCAGCTCCCGGTTAGCGCTGGGGGCCTACAATGAGCAGTTCTTC.

The chain carries TRBV6-1 and TRBJ1-1; perhaps TRBD1 as D (6 bases). V was cut by 8 bases and J by 6 bases, with 16 bases left in between. The CDR3 loop spans 13 amino acids. CDR1 and CDR2 (germline): MNHNS, SASEGT. For the CDR3, the DNA is TGTGCCAGCGGGGGCGGCGGTGGGTCTGAAGCTTTCTTT. It encodes CASGGGGGSEAFF.

The chain has TRBV28 and TRBJ2-7, with 7 bases aligning to TRBD1. Germline V gene data show CDR1 as MDHEN and CDR2 as SYDVKM. CDR3 length: 14 residues. V was clipped by 6 bases and J by 2 bases; unmatched bases: 7. The CDR3 loop reads CASRENRGPYEQYF. The CDR3 bases are TGTGCCAGCAGGGAAAACAGGGGACCCTACGAGCAGTACTTC.

As concerns this clone: A much larger clone is a single base away; this may be a read error. This chain links TRBV7-9 with TRBJ2-1; no firm D call. Germline CDR1 and CDR2: SEHNR and FQNEAQ (reference sequence). The V end lost 2 bases, the J end lost 0 bases, and 2 bases lay between the germline ends. CDR3 length: 13 amino acids. CDR3 in DNA: TGTGCCAGCAGCTTAAGCTCCTACAATGAGCAGTTCTTC. It encodes CASSLSSYNEQFF.

The rearrangement uses TRBV18 and TRBJ2-2; the D is unclear. V was cut by 3 bases and J by 1 base, with 15 bases left in between. CDR1 KGHSH and CDR2 LQKENI come from the germline V gene. There are 17 residues in the CDR3. CDR3 sequence (DNA): TGTGCCAGCTCACCGTTGAAGGCGCAGGTGAACACCGGGGAGCTGTTTTTT. As protein: CASSPLKAQVNTGELFF.

The gene calls are TRBV6-5 and TRBJ2-7; 7 nucleotides agree with TRBD2. This CDR3 is built from 15 residues. Germline V gene lookup returns CDR1 MNHEY and CDR2 SVGAGI. J was trimmed by 3 bases and V by 5 bases; bases with no gene match: 10. CDR3 loop: CASSPTLAANYEQYF. The CDR3 DNA reads as TGTGCCAGCAGTCCCACGCTAGCGGCCAACTACGAGCAGTACTTC.

The V gene is TRBV4-3, the J gene TRBJ2-7, with D maybe TRBD1 (5 bases). V lost 5 bases and J 1 base, leaving 15 bases between the germline ends. The CDR3 sequence is 15 residues long. Germline V CDR1 and CDR2: LGHNA, YSLEER. The CDR3 is CASSAQAGRSYEQYF. In DNA, the CDR3 is TGCGCCAGCAGCGCTCAGGCAGGGCGATCCTACGAGCAGTACTTC.

The chain has TRBV9 and TRBJ2-5; the D gene is possibly TRBD2 (7 bases). The CDR3 runs to 14 residues. With 6 bases removed from V and 4 bases from J, the gap between germline ends came to 16 bases. Germline V gene lookup returns CDR1 SGDLS and CDR2 YYNGEE. CDR3 protein: CASTPGGLTETQYF. In nucleotides, the CDR3 is TGTGCCAGCACCCCGGGGGGCTTAACAGAGACCCAGTACTTC. Full variable domain (missing parts from reference TRBV9 and TRBJ2-5): DSGVTQTPKHLITATGQRVTLRCSPRSGDLSVYWYQQSLDQGLQFLIQYYNGEERAKGNILERFSAQQFPDLHSELNLSSLELGDSALYFCASTPGGLTETQYFGPGTRLLVL.

The chain combines TRBV2 with TRBJ2-1, with D perhaps assigned TRBD1 or TRBD2 (6 bases each). V shed 3 bases and J shed 0 bases, with 12 bases lying between them. The CDR3 is 16 residues long. Germline V gene data show CDR1 as SNHLY and CDR2 as FYNNEI. The chain's CDR3 is CASSDPGGGSYNEQFF. CDR3 DNA: TGTGCCAGCAGTGACCCTGGAGGGGGCTCCTACAATGAGCAGTTCTTC.

This chain links TRBV29-1 with TRBJ2-4; 8 bases are shared with TRBD2. The CDR3 is made up of 14 amino acids. V trimming: 7 bases; J trimming: 8 bases; junction bases outside the gene matches: 13. Per the germline V gene, CDR1 is SQVTM and CDR2 is ANQGSEA. The CDR3 here is CSGTNSGTSYIQYF. The CDR3 DNA follows: TGCAGCGGAACGAATAGCGGGACCTCGTACATTCAGTACTTC.

The rearrangement uses TRBV15 and TRBJ2-3, with D unclear. This CDR3 region has 15 residues. Per germline, CDR1 LNHNV and CDR2 YYDKDF (reference sequence). Trimming pared 0 bases from V and 6 bases from J, leaving 13 bases between. The CDR3 here is CATSRDSQTLDTQYF. Here the CDR3 DNA reads TGTGCCACCAGCAGAGATTCCCAGACCCTGGATACGCAGTATTTT. The entire variable domain, with the rest obtained from reference TRBV15 and TRBJ2-3, is as follows: DAMVIQNPRYQVTQFGKPVTLSCSQTLNHNVMYWYQQKSSQAPKLLFHYYDKDFNNEADTPDNFQSRRPNTSFCFLDIRSPGLGDTAMYLCATSRDSQTLDTQYFGPGTRLTVL.

The chain links TRBV5-1 to TRBJ2-2; possible D gene TRBD2, 6 bases. Deletions cut 4 bases from V and 0 bases from J, with 16 bases between. There are 17 residues in the CDR3. The V gene's germline CDR1 is SGHRS and CDR2 YFSETQ. CDR3 sequence: CASSPGTGGANTGELFF. CDR3 nucleotides: TGCGCCAGCAGCCCCGGAACAGGAGGGGCGAACACCGGGGAGCTGTTTTTT.

Here the CDR3 reads CASSVGGPSYNEQFF. The CDR3 DNA is TGTGCCAGCAGCGTAGGAGGGCCTTCCTACAATGAGCAGTTCTTC. The genes are TRBV9 and TRBJ2-1, with a possible D match to TRBD2 (5 bases). The V end lost 0 bases, the J end lost 1 base, and 8 bases lay between the germline ends. CDR1 is SGDLS, CDR2 YYNGEE, per germline. The CDR3 is 15 amino acids.